This note documents a single TCR beta chain sequence. These data belong to a study of Ad26.COV2.S vaccination and SARS-CoV-2 variants. Germline lookup yields CDR1 ENHRY and CDR2 SYGVKD. This CDR3 has 16 amino acids. Losses at the gene ends were 0 bases for V and 4 bases for J; bases not matched to a gene: 9. Treatment of the sample: some 20 received Ad26.COV2.S at low or high dose, single or two shots; 5 received placebo; per-sample allocation not given. On day 63 after the first injection, vaccine and placebo recipients gave samples. Adults aged 18-55 years in Boston included the donor. Sequencing used immunoSEQ multiplex PCR; TCRdb keeps in-frame clones, though not all of them. The sample has fewer than 800,000 clones; 80% to 90% are singletons.

The sequenced sample was peripheral blood, obtained in a trial of Ad26.COV2.S vaccine versus placebo. The origin of this receptor is a person between 18 and 60 years old who received the Ad26.COV2.S COVID-19 vaccine or a placebo. The chain has TRBV10-3 and TRBJ2-7; TRBD1 matches at 7 bases. CDR3 nucleotides: TGTGCCATCAGTGAGTCTAAACAGGGGCCGGGGTACGAGCAGTACTTC. Amino acid sequence: CAISESKQGPGYEQYF.